The 28 T cell receptor beta chains reported below all come from one sample, sequenced in a study of cytomegalovirus exposure and HLA in healthy donors. With 60 Vbeta and 13 Jbeta primers, the PCR was carried out. Libraries were prepared by immunoSEQ multiplex PCR; TCRdb keeps only in-frame clonotypes and omits some of them. This sample carries approximately 100,000 clones, 65% to 80% of them seen once, and the ten largest clones take roughly 2%. Sequenced sample: PBMCs. These receptors came from a woman aged 40 to 49 in good health and CMV-seronegative.

The chain is built from TRBV9 and TRBJ2-7; 8 nucleotides align to TRBD1. Germline V lookup: CDR1 SGDLS, CDR2 YYNGEE. The CDR3 is 16 residues long. V shed 1 base and J 4 bases; nucleotides not matched to a gene: 10. The DNA for the CDR3 is TGTGCCAGCAGCGTAAGAGGGACGACAGGGGCTTACGAGCAGTACTTC. The encoded protein is CASSVRGTTGAYEQYF.

The table lists this clone with a count of one. The chain uses TRBV6-1 and TRBJ2-1, with TRBD1 identical over 10 bases. Germline V lookup: CDR1 MNHNS, CDR2 SASEGT. The CDR3 spans 14 residues. The V and J ends lost 6 bases and 3 bases, in that order; junction bases with no gene match: 2. The CDR3 protein is CASRRTGGYNEQFF. The CDR3 nucleotides read TGTGCCAGCAGGAGGACAGGGGGCTACAATGAGCAGTTCTTC.

The chain recombines TRBV6-6 with TRBJ1-2; perhaps TRBD1 as D (5 bases). The V end was cut by 1 base, the J end by 2 bases, with 8 bases between. CDR1 is MNHNY and CDR2 is SVGAGI in the germline V gene (reference sequence). This CDR3 region has 14 residues. CDR3 bases: TGTGCCAGCAGTTACTTGGCAGGGAACTATGGCTACACCTTC. Translating gives CASSYLAGNYGYTF.

CDR3 protein: CASGENEQFF. In DNA form, the CDR3 reads TGCGCCAGCGGAGAGAATGAGCAGTTCTTC. The rearrangement uses TRBV5-1 and TRBJ2-1, with no clear D. V lost 7 bases and J 7 bases, leaving 6 bases between the germline ends. Germline V gene data show CDR1 as SGHRS and CDR2 as YFSETQ. The CDR3 totals 10 residues. The whole variable domain, remainder taken from reference TRBV5-1 and TRBJ2-1, is KAGVTQTPRYLIKTRGQQVTLSCSPISGHRSVSWYQQTPGQGLQFLFEYFSETQRNKGNFPGRFSGRQFSNSRSEMNVSTLELGDSALYLCASGENEQFFGPGTRLTVL.

The chain recombines TRBV19 with TRBJ1-5; a weak D match, TRBD1 (6 bases). The germline V gene has CDR1 LNHDA and CDR2 SQIVND (reference sequence). The CDR3 loop spans 18 amino acids. V lost 6 bases to trimming and J lost 2 bases, with 23 bases between them. DNA of the CDR3: TGTGCCAGTAGGACTTCCCCGAACGACAGGAGCCGCAATCAGCCCCAGCATTTT. It encodes CASRTSPNDRSRNQPQHF. Full variable domain (rest looked up from reference TRBV19 and TRBJ1-5): DGGITQSPKYLFRKEGQNVTLSCEQNLNHDAMYWYRQDPGQGLRLIYYSQIVNDFQKGDIAEGYSVSREKKESFPLTVTSAQKNPTAFYLCASRTSPNDRSRNQPQHFGDGTRLSIL.

The chain recombines TRBV29-1 with TRBJ2-2, with D possibly TRBD1 on 5 matching bases. Germline V lookup: CDR1 SQVTM, CDR2 ANQGSEA. The CDR3 sequence is 13 residues long. V lost 7 bases to trimming and J lost 7 bases, with 16 bases between them. This CDR3 is CSAGSRVRGELFF. The CDR3 DNA reads as TGCAGCGCAGGGTCCCGGGTCCGCGGGGAGCTGTTTTTT.

V gene TRBV7-9 combines with J gene TRBJ1-4; a weak D match, TRBD1 (5 bases). The germline V gene has CDR1 SEHNR and CDR2 FQNEAQ (reference sequence). The CDR3 totals 14 residues. V was trimmed by 5 bases and J by 8 bases, leaving 15 bases between them. The CDR3 reads CASSPEGLGEKLFF. CDR3 coding DNA: TGTGCCAGCAGCCCCGAGGGACTGGGGGAAAAACTGTTTTTT.

The chain combines TRBV7-2 with TRBJ2-4, with TRBD2 as a possible D gene (7 bases). Germline assignment: CDR1 SGHTA and CDR2 FQGNSA. V was trimmed by 9 bases and J by 7 bases, leaving 19 bases between them. The CDR3 contains 14 residues. The CDR3 DNA reads TGTGCCAGTACTAGAGGGGGGGCTTCTAACATTCAGTACTTC. It specifies CASTRGGASNIQYF. The whole variable domain, filled in from reference TRBV7-2 and TRBJ2-4, reads GAGVSQSPSNKVTEKGKDVELRCDPISGHTALYWYRQSLGQGLEFLIYFQGNSAPDKSGLPSDRFSAERTGGSVSTLTIQRTQQEDSAVYLCASTRGGASNIQYFGAGTRLSVL.

Only one count was recorded for this clone. V usage is TRBV5-1 and J usage is TRBJ2-3, with TRBD1 matching over 7 bases. The germline gives CDR1 SGHRS, CDR2 YFSETQ. CDR3 length equals 16 residues. Trimming took 0 bases from V and 4 from J; bases not matched to a gene: 8. The CDR3: CASSLEQGIGPDTQYF. Here the CDR3 DNA reads TGCGCCAGCAGCTTGGAACAGGGGATCGGGCCAGATACGCAGTATTTT.

This clone was recorded a few times. The chain joins TRBV2 to TRBJ2-2; maybe TRBD2 (6 bases). V was cut by 7 bases and J by 3 bases, with 15 bases left in between. Looked up from germline, CDR1 is SNHLY and CDR2 is FYNNEI. CDR3 length: 15 residues. Written as DNA, the CDR3 is TGTGCCAGCAAAGTGAGCGGGTCTTACACCGGGGAGCTGTTTTTT. Residues: CASKVSGSYTGELFF.

V usage is TRBV7-2 and J usage is TRBJ2-2; TRBD2 aligns across 8 bases. This CDR3 region has 16 residues. The germline CDR1 and CDR2 sequences are SGHTA and FQGNSA. The trim removed 5 bases at V and 0 bases at J, leaving 5 bases unmatched. The CDR3 sequence: CASSRTSRANTGELFF. Here the CDR3 DNA reads TGTGCCAGCAGCCGGACTAGCCGAGCGAACACCGGGGAGCTGTTTTTT. The complete variable domain, with remaining parts taken from reference TRBV7-2 and TRBJ2-2, reads GAGVSQSPSNKVTEKGKDVELRCDPISGHTALYWYRQSLGQGLEFLIYFQGNSAPDKSGLPSDRFSAERTGGSVSTLTIQRTQQEDSAVYLCASSRTSRANTGELFFGEGSRLTVL.

This sequence joins TRBV4-3 and TRBJ2-5, with a weak D call TRBD1 (5 bases). Germline V gives CDR1 LGHNA, CDR2 YSLEER. The CDR3 runs to 15 residues. The V gene lost 1 base and the J gene lost 0 bases, with 9 bases spanning the gap. CDR3 in DNA: TGCGCCAGCAGCCAAGTGCCAGGGAACCAAGAGACCCAGTACTTC. This translates into CASSQVPGNQETQYF.

The rearrangement joins TRBV4-3 to TRBJ2-5; 11 bases map to TRBD2. V lost 4 bases, J lost 5 bases, and 12 bases stayed unmatched. This CDR3 contains 17 residues. The germline V gene has CDR1 LGHNA and CDR2 YSLEER. CDR3 bases: TGCGCCAGCAGCCGACAAGTTAGCGGGGGGGCCAGTGAGACCCAGTACTTC. It yields the protein CASSRQVSGGASETQYF.

The chain couples TRBV7-3 to TRBJ2-2; no reliable D call. The germline V and J ends were trimmed by 5 bases and 2 bases, with 6 bases remaining between them. Germline CDR1 reads SGHTA; CDR2 reads FQGTGA. This CDR3 has 13 amino acids. DNA of the CDR3: TGTGCCAGCAGCCCTACCAACACCGGGGAGCTGTTTTTT. Amino acid sequence: CASSPTNTGELFF.

This clone occurred once. V and J are TRBV13 and TRBJ2-5; D might be TRBD1 (6 bases). The J call is uncertain, as TRBJ2-7 better fits the DNA end. The CDR3 runs 15 residues. Germline V gene data show CDR1 as PRHDT and CDR2 as FYEKMQ (reference sequence). CDR3 DNA sequence: TGTGCCAGCAGCTTTCCCACAGGGTCCGGCTACGAGCAGTACTTC. It yields the protein CASSFPTGSGYEQYF.

To note about this clone: At one end, the junction sequence differs from germline, possibly due to a read error. The chain carries TRBV30 and TRBJ2-3; unclear D gene. The CDR3 has 12 residues. CDR1 GTSNPN and CDR2 SVGIG come from the germline V gene (reference sequence). The CDR3 bases are TGTGCCTGGAGTCATAGCAGAGATACGCAGTATTTT. Translated: CAWSHSRDTQYF.

The rearrangement joins TRBV7-2 to TRBJ2-3, with D possibly matching TRBD2 (5 bases). The length of the CDR3 is 16 residues. From germline, CDR1 is SGHTA and CDR2 FQGNSA. Trimming left V 2 bases short and J 6 bases short, with 18 bases between. The CDR3 DNA follows: TGTGCCAGCAGCTTAACGATTTCTCGGGGTCAGGATACGCAGTATTTT. Translation: CASSLTISRGQDTQYF.

In its sample, this clone was seen once. J is TRBJ1-6 and V is TRBV28; TRBD1 is a possible D gene (5 bases). Germline V gene data show CDR1 as MDHEN and CDR2 as SYDVKM. CDR3 length equals 17 residues. V lost 3 bases and J lost 1, with 13 bases in between. In DNA, the CDR3 is TGTGCCAGCAGTTTGGGACTAGTAGGGTCCTATAATTCACCCCTCCACTTT. Translation gives CASSLGLVGSYNSPLHF.

This clone was found a few times. The chain employs TRBV7-2 and TRBJ2-5, with 15 bases identical to TRBD2. There are 19 residues in the CDR3. Trimming at V came to 1 base and at J to 4 bases, leaving 10 bases not matched to a gene. In germline, CDR1 is SGHTA, CDR2 FQGNSA. Written as DNA, the CDR3 is TGTGCCAGCAGCTTAGAAGGACTAGCGGGGGGGCCAGCGGGAGAGACCCAGTACTTC. Its translation: CASSLEGLAGGPAGETQYF.

This clone has more than one count but fewer than ten. V and J are TRBV7-9 and TRBJ1-4, with a weak D call TRBD1 (6 bases). Germline-derived CDR1 and CDR2 are SEHNR and FQNEAQ (reference sequence). Trimming removed 5 bases from V and 7 bases from J, with 17 bases in between. The CDR3 contains 15 residues. The CDR3 DNA reads as TGTGCCAGCAGCACCCAACAGGGTCTCAGTGAAAAACTGTTTTTT. Translated: CASSTQQGLSEKLFF.

The rearrangement links TRBV19 to TRBJ2-5, with a possible D match to TRBD1 (6 bases). The better agreement between TRBJ2-7 and the DNA end casts doubt on the J call. Germline assignment: CDR1 LNHDA and CDR2 SQIVND (reference sequence). The length of the CDR3 is 16 residues. CDR3 nucleotides: TGTGCCAGTAGTGCCCAAGGACAGCCCGGCAGCTACGAGCAGTACTTC. Its protein product is CASSAQGQPGSYEQYF.

The rearrangement links TRBV28 to TRBJ1-2, with D possibly matching TRBD1 (5 bases). This CDR3 comprises 13 residues. Germline V CDR1 and CDR2: MDHEN, SYDVKM. Trimming pared 5 bases from V and 3 bases from J, leaving 10 bases between. The chain's CDR3 is CASSLQGYYGYTF. DNA for the CDR3: TGTGCCAGCAGTCTCCAGGGATACTATGGCTACACCTTC.

This chain connects TRBV9 to TRBJ2-3, with 8 bases matching TRBD1. The V gene end was trimmed by 3 bases and the J gene end by 2 bases; junction bases not matched to a gene: 5. Germline values: CDR1 SGDLS, CDR2 YYNGEE. The CDR3 covers 15 residues. CDR3 nucleotide sequence: TGTGCCAGCAGCGAAAGACAGGGGCCCACAGATACGCAGTATTTT. This encodes CASSERQGPTDTQYF.

The gene calls are TRBV2 and TRBJ1-5, with TRBD1 matching 8 bases. Unmatched junction bases numbered 6, after V lost 6 bases and J lost 2 bases. This CDR3 contains 15 residues. The germline V gene encodes CDR1 SNHLY and CDR2 FYNNEI. The CDR3 nucleotides are TGTGCCAGCAGAATACAGGGGGTAGGCAATCAGCCCCAGCATTTT. Its translation is CASRIQGVGNQPQHF.

Notes on this clone: Relative to the germline gene, one junction end is altered; a read error may explain this. The genes are TRBV7-9 and TRBJ2-7; 9 bases map to TRBD2. The germline V gene encodes CDR1 SEHNR and CDR2 FQNEAQ (reference sequence). The CDR3 is 16 residues long. The chain's CDR3 is CSSSLERGADSYEQYF. The CDR3 DNA reads TGTTCCAGCAGCTTAGAGCGGGGGGCTGACTCCTACGAGCAGTACTTC.

A few counts support this clone. The germline gene is not matched at one end of the junction; a read error may be the cause. The CDR3 protein is CASRRGGRDF. CDR3 in DNA: TGTGCCAGCAGGCGGGGGGGTCGGGATTTT. The J gene is TRBJ2-3, the V gene TRBV6-9; 9 positions agree with TRBD2. The CDR3 covers 10 residues. The germline gives CDR1 MNHGY, CDR2 SVAAGI.

The CDR3 nucleotides are TGTGCCAGCAGTCGAAGGGGGGGTACAGACTATGGCTACACCTTC. Its protein product is CASSRRGGTDYGYTF. This chain joins TRBV6-5 and TRBJ1-2, with D maybe TRBD1 (6 bases). The CDR3 covers 15 residues. Trimming cost V 5 bases and J 3 bases, with 16 bases left between them. Per the germline V gene, CDR1 is MNHEY and CDR2 is SVGAGI.

The CDR3 coding sequence is TGTGCCAGCAGTCTACAGGGGGGAGAGACCCAGTACTTC. This codes for CASSLQGGETQYF. This chain uses TRBV5-4 with TRBJ2-5; 8 bases agree with TRBD1. Unmatched junction bases numbered 4, after V lost 5 bases and J lost 4 bases. CDR3 length: 13 amino acids. Germline CDR1 SGHNT, CDR2 YYREEE (reference sequence).